Below, 14 T cell receptor beta chains from the same sample are listed, as sequenced in a study of shared clonotypes between healthy human individuals. Measured with immunoSEQ multiplex PCR; TCRdb has only the in-frame clones, and not every one. The data show around 2.1 million clones, roughly 95% seen once. Sequenced sample: naive CD4+ T cells sorted from blood. Stated subset: CD45RA+ positively selected. These receptors originate from a man aged 18 to 29 in good health.

The rearrangement uses TRBV2 and TRBJ2-3; D call uncertain. V lost 5 bases and J lost 2, with 8 bases in between. Germline CDR1 reads SNHLY; CDR2 reads FYNNEI. This CDR3 has 13 residues. For the CDR3, the DNA is TGTGCCAGCAGTCGGAGTATCACAGATACGCAGTATTTT. As protein: CASSRSITDTQYF.

This chain uses TRBV27 with TRBJ2-5; D perhaps matches TRBD1 (6 bases). There are 17 residues in the CDR3. Germline V gene sequence: CDR1 MNHEY, CDR2 SMNVEV (reference sequence). Deletions cut 5 bases from V and 5 bases from J, with 24 bases between. The CDR3 protein is CASSRQESTGRTETQYF. DNA of the CDR3: TGTGCCAGCAGTAGACAGGAATCTACAGGGCGGACTGAGACCCAGTACTTC.

This chain connects TRBV6-6 to TRBJ1-6; D is undetermined. Trimming stripped 7 bases from V and 4 bases from J, with 14 bases between. Germline V gene sequence: CDR1 MNHNY, CDR2 SVGAGI (reference sequence). There are 15 residues in the CDR3. CDR3 coding DNA: TGTGCCAGCAACATGGGTACAGAGTATAATTCACCCCTCCACTTT. Residues: CASNMGTEYNSPLHF.

The V call is TRBV6-5, the J call TRBJ1-3; a possible D gene is TRBD1 (5 bases). CDR1 is MNHEY and CDR2 is SVGAGI in the germline V gene. The CDR3 extends over 13 amino acids. V lost 2 bases to trimming and J lost 6 bases, with 8 bases between them. CDR3 sequence reads: CASSYQGTNTIYF. DNA for the CDR3: TGTGCCAGCAGTTACCAGGGAACAAACACCATATATTTT.

The chain carries TRBV2 and TRBJ1-4; the match to TRBD1 covers 9 bases. V shed 9 bases and J 7 bases; nucleotides not matched to a gene: 9. CDR1 and CDR2 (germline): SNHLY, FYNNEI. The length of the CDR3 is 14 residues. In DNA, the CDR3 is TGTGCCAGTTACCGGGACAGGGTAGTTGAAAAACTGTTTTTT. Residues: CASYRDRVVEKLFF.

The chain is built from TRBV12-5 and TRBJ1-1; D is unclear. The CDR3 is 11 amino acids. Trimming took 2 bases from V and 4 from J, leaving 2 bases between them. Germline assignment: CDR1 LGHNT and CDR2 FRNRAP. The CDR3 spells CASGLSTEAFF. The CDR3 DNA sequence: TGTGCTAGTGGTTTGAGCACTGAAGCTTTCTTT.

This rearrangement joins TRBV28 to TRBJ2-5; no firm D call. CDR1 MDHEN and CDR2 SYDVKM come from the germline V gene. The CDR3 has 13 residues. Trimming removed 4 bases at V and 5 bases at J, with 11 bases between. The CDR3 region has the DNA TGTGCCAGCAGTTCTGGGCAAGCGGAGACCCAGTACTTC. Its translation: CASSSGQAETQYF.

The chain combines TRBV27 with TRBJ2-7; 8 bases align to TRBD2. The CDR3 totals 19 residues. The germline CDR1 and CDR2 sequences are MNHEY and SMNVEV (reference sequence). Trimming cost V 5 bases and J 5 bases; bases outside gene matches: 23. The CDR3 protein is CASSKEKTPGGASFHEQYF. CDR3 bases: TGTGCCAGCAGTAAAGAAAAAACGCCCGGGGGGGCCTCTTTCCACGAGCAGTACTTC.

DNA for the CDR3: TGCGCCAGCAGCGATCCCAGGGGGCACACCGGGGAGCTGTTTTTT. Translated, it gives CASSDPRGHTGELFF. V is TRBV5-1 and J is TRBJ2-2, with 8 bases matching TRBD1. Germline V gene sequence: CDR1 SGHRS, CDR2 YFSETQ. The CDR3 loop spans 15 amino acids. V was pared by 4 bases and J by 3 bases, with 5 bases of the junction left unmatched.

The chain joins TRBV30 to TRBJ1-4; D is unclear. V lost 0 bases and J lost 0, with 5 bases in between. Germline CDR1 is GTSNPN and CDR2 is SVGIG (reference sequence). The CDR3 length is 14 residues. CDR3 residues: CAWSVKATNEKLFF. In DNA, the CDR3 is TGTGCCTGGAGTGTAAAAGCAACTAATGAAAAACTGTTTTTT.

With regard to this clone: The identical CDR3 is also encoded by other nucleotide sequences in the sample. V usage is TRBV18 and J usage is TRBJ2-5; D gene unclear. This CDR3 is built from 13 residues. Trimming left V 0 bases short and J 3 bases short, with 5 bases between. CDR1 and CDR2 (germline): KGHSH, LQKENI. The CDR3: CASSPPAEETQYF. The DNA of the CDR3 is TGTGCCAGCTCACCACCTGCGGAAGAGACCCAGTACTTC.

The genes are TRBV18 and TRBJ1-4; 7 bases are shared with TRBD1. Germline V gene data show CDR1 as KGHSH and CDR2 as LQKENI. Germline trimming cut 3 bases from V and 7 bases from J; bases unmatched to any gene: 8. There are 15 residues in the CDR3. In DNA form, the CDR3 reads TGTGCCAGCTCACCGTCAACAGGGGAGGGTGAAAAACTGTTTTTT. It is translated as CASSPSTGEGEKLFF.

The chain combines TRBV7-2 with TRBJ1-2; tentatively, D is TRBD1 (5 bases). CDR1 SGHTA and CDR2 FQGNSA come from the germline V gene. V shed 5 bases and J shed 3 bases, with 13 bases lying between them. The CDR3 sequence is 14 residues long. CDR3 in amino acids: CASSVSGTYYGYTF. CDR3 coding DNA: TGTGCCAGCAGCGTATCAGGGACTTACTATGGCTACACCTTC.

This clone was seen a few times. The chain combines TRBV2 with TRBJ1-6, with D possibly matching TRBD1 (5 bases). The length of the CDR3 is 14 residues. Trimming stripped 0 bases from V and 9 bases from J, with 9 bases between. Per the germline V gene, CDR1 is SNHLY and CDR2 is FYNNEI. The CDR3 DNA is TGTGCCAGCAGTGAAGCAGGGGCACGTTCACCCCTCCACTTT. It codes for CASSEAGARSPLHF.